This T cell receptor (beta chain) was sequenced in a study of cytomegalovirus exposure and HLA in healthy donors. Study results and caveats: Roughly even sequencing depth across donors was the assumption behind the presence/absence analyses. Researchers had no immune exposure information except CMV serostatus available. It was shown in a later analysis that HLA-associated TCR beta chains were more clonally expanded than other, equally common chains.

It was healthy bone marrow donors who served as donors. Trimming removed 4 bases at V and 1 base at J, with 14 bases between. CDR1 SGHRS and CDR2 YFSETQ come from the germline V gene. The CDR3 length is 16 residues. The PCR made use of 60 Vbeta and 13 Jbeta primers. The protocol was immunoSEQ multiplex PCR, while the TCRdb copy is restricted to in-frame clones and leaves out a portion. The sample has 150,000 to 200,000 clones; around 82% are singletons. About this clone itself: The antigen is undetermined.

This TCR was recovered from a woman between 45 and 65 years old in good health and CMV-seropositive. The chain uses TRBV5-1 and TRBJ2-2; D possibly corresponds to TRBD2 (6 bases). Sequencing input: PBMCs. The CDR3 DNA reads as TGCGCCAGCAGCCCATGGTCCGGGGGGAACACCGGGGAGCTGTTTTTT. Translated: CASSPWSGGNTGELFF.